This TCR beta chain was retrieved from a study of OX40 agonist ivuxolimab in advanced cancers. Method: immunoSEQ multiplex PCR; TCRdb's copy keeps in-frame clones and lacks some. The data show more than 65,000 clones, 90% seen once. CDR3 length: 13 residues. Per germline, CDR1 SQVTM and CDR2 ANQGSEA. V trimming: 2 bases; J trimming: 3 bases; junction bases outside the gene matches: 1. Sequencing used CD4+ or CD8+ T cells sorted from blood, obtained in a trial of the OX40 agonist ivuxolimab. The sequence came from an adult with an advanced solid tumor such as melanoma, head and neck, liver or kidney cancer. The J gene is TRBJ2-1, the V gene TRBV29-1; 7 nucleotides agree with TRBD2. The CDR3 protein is CSVEIAGYNEQFF. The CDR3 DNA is TGCAGCGTTGAAATAGCGGGCTACAATGAGCAGTTCTTC.